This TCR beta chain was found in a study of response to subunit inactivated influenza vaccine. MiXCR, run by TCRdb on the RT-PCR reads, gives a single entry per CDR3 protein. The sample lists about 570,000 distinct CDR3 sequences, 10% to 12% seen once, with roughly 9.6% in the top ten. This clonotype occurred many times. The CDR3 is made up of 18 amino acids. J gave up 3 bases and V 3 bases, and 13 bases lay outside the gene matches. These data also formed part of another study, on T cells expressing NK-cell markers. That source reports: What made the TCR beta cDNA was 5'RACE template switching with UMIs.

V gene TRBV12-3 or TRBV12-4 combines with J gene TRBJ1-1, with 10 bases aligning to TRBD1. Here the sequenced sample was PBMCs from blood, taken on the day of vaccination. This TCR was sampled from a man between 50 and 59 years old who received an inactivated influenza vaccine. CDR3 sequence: CASSFGQGGREGHTEAFF. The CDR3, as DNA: TGTGCCAGCAGTTTCGGACAGGGGGGTAGGGAAGGGCACACTGAAGCTTTCTTT.